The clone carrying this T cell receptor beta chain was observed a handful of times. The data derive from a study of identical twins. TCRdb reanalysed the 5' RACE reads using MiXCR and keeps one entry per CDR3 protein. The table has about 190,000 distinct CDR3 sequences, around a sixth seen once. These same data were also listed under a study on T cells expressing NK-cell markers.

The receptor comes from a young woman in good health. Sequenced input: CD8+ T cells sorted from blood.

CDR3 residues: CASSIAGSPYGYTF. The CDR3 DNA sequence: TGTGCCAGTAGTATCGCCGGGAGTCCCTATGGCTACACCTTC. The gene calls are TRBV19 and TRBJ1-2; D is unresolved. This CDR3 is 14 amino acids long. Trimming took off 3 bases at V and 4 bases at J, with 12 bases between the two ends. Germline V gene data show CDR1 as LNHDA and CDR2 as SQIVND (reference sequence).